This T cell receptor (beta chain) was captured by sequencing in a study of T cells expressing NK-cell markers. Study information: There were seven HCMV-seropositive donors and one seronegative donor among the eight sequenced.

The V gene's germline CDR1 is DFQATT and CDR2 SNEGSKA (reference sequence). The CDR3 is made up of 12 amino acids. Each CDR3 protein gets one entry in TCRdb, which reprocessed the 5' RACE reads and gives no DNA. The sample data list some 500,000 distinct CDR3 sequences. V is TRBV20-1 and J is TRBJ1-1; TCRdb's assignment of TRBD1 cannot be checked, as there is no DNA. This TCR was sampled from a woman aged 45 to 65 in good health. Sequencing was performed on blood T cells: a sorted CD56 or NKG2C T cell subset, CD4+ or CD8+ T cells, or bulk PBMC T cells (not recorded which). The CDR3 reads CSARDQKGGAFF.